This TCR beta chain was recorded in a study of blood T cells in healthy people across ages (dated by TCRdb to the mid-2010s). With respect to the entire study: In model experiments, template switching captured about one uniquely barcoded TCR beta cDNA molecule for every two T cells. To track age-related changes in TCR beta repertoire diversity, the study relied on deep sequencing normalized with unique cDNA molecular identifiers. The donors were divided into four age groups: young (average around 16 years), middle-aged (around 41), aged (roughly 66) and long-lived (about 80). To avoid experimental bias, donors of different ages were distributed randomly across sequencing lanes. For two donors (one aged 18 to 30 and one aged 80 or older), the study analyzed two additional independent replicas of 1 million unique cDNA reads from the same blood draw.

Library generation was performed with 5' RACE. Sequenced on an Illumina HiSeq 2500. A second PCR of about 6 to 11 cycles was run with a J-beta primer mix and a sample-barcoded 5' primer. A template-switch 5' adaptor carrying 12 random nucleotides introduced a unique molecular identifier onto each TCR beta cDNA molecule. Each sample yielded at least 2.5 million CDR3-containing paired-end reads. All of the RNA was converted into first-strand cDNA using the Mint cDNA synthesis kit, with a TRBC-specific oligonucleotide serving as the primer. Following uracil-DNA glycosylase treatment, all cDNA underwent a first 18-cycle PCR with the universal primers M1SS and BC2_uni_R. As for the original processing: Each sample was normalized by randomly selecting 1 million high-quality reads, each carrying a distinct molecular identifier. Instead of being binned into consensus sequences, reads that shared molecular identifiers were thrown out. MiTCR, run with a Q25 quality threshold and the strictest error-elimination algorithm, handled CDR3 identification, clonotype clustering and error correction. A nonparametric unseen species model with Euler transformation was used to estimate a lower bound on total TCR beta diversity. TCRdb reprocessing: public reads trimmed at Q25 with fastp, clones called with MiXCR, in-frame beta chains kept. Records with the same CDR3 protein are collapsed into one entry carrying the most frequent genes and DNA. The V and J calls, along with clone size, are taken from TCRdb and not from the paper's own processing. The sample table lists under 1 million distinct CDR3 sequences, 44% of them with a count of one. Of the sample, approximately 19% is held by the ten largest clones.

The germline V gene (reference sequence) provides CDR1 MNHNY and CDR2 SVGAGI. Cut back by 10 bases and 0 bases, the V and J ends lie 19 bases apart. CDR3 length: 15 amino acids, cysteine to phenylalanine. Only the CDR3 DNA stays, 45 bases, in frame from base 1. The donors were under 40 Caucasian individuals from Russia, aged roughly 6 to 100 years, who were systemically healthy. Approximately 10 milliliters of peripheral blood were collected from each donor into EDTA-treated Vacutainer tubes. Ficoll-Paque density-gradient centrifugation was used to isolate PBMCs, with at least 6.5 million per sample. Trizol reagent was used to extract total RNA from the PBMCs, yielding at least 6 micrograms per sample. The percentages of naive CD45RAhigh/CD27high T cells were determined by flow cytometry on a PBMC aliquot from every donor. This clonotype has only a few counts. Its recognized antigen is unknown. No base-level quality is on record; no much larger clone is a single base apart.

The study at large found these results: Conclusive comparison of naive and antigen-experienced compartments was prevented by the profiling of bulk unsorted PBMCs. Compared with the aged group, the long-lived group had more naive CD4+ T cells, fewer expanded clones and increased TCR diversity, suggesting age selection. Observed TCR beta diversity correlated strongly with the percentage of naive T cells measured by flow cytometry. Total diversity estimates from one million sequenced T cells were considered lower bounds and underestimates. Because the CMV infection status of the donors was unknown, age-related changes in expanded clonotypes may potentially have been confounded. Observed TCR beta diversity per million T cells fell roughly linearly with age, and a significant reduction was already apparent by age roughly 41.

In this chain, TRBV6-6 is recombined with TRBJ2-7; tentative D gene TRBD2, with 5 bases matching. Material: blood. This TCR derives from a man aged 55 to 70 in good health. The DNA is as follows: TGTGCCACGGGCCGGGAACTTTCGATCTCCTACGAGCAGTACTTC. Its protein product is CATGRELSISYEQYF.